Here is one T cell receptor beta chain with its context. This specimen belongs to a study of shared T cell receptors in the human thymus. Sequencing used immunoSEQ multiplex PCR; TCRdb keeps in-frame clones, though not all of them. The sample lists hundreds of thousands of clones, roughly 86% seen once, with about 0.0094% in the top ten. CDR3 length: 18 residues. Germline loops: CDR1 SGHDT, CDR2 YYEEEE. The trim removed 2 bases at V and 2 bases at J, leaving 9 bases unmatched. These same records also appear under a second study, on human thymus T cells.

The receptor comes from a boy less than two years old with a congenital heart defect. Specimen: thymocytes. J is TRBJ1-3 and V is TRBV5-6, with 11 nucleotides matching TRBD1. CDR3 DNA sequence: TGTGCCAGCAGCTTAGGGACAGGGGGGACGAAGGCTGGAAACACCATATATTTT. Translation gives CASSLGTGGTKAGNTIYF.